This TCR beta chain was sequenced in a study of T cell changes during pregnancy in multiple sclerosis. Only in-frame clones appear in the TCRdb table, and some are missing; sequencing was by immunoSEQ multiplex PCR. The repertoire includes tens of thousands of clones, around 91% of them detected once, and about 1.7% sits in the top ten. The germline CDR1 and CDR2 sequences are ENHRY and SYGVKD. The CDR3 length is 13 residues. Trimming at V came to 8 bases and at J to 4 bases, leaving 7 bases not matched to a gene. The rearrangement joins TRBV10-3 to TRBJ2-7, with 8 bases identical to TRBD1. The sequencing here drew on peripheral blood, taken after pregnancy. The TCR sequence derives from a female donor in good health, enrolled as a control in a pregnancy study. In DNA form, the CDR3 reads TGTGCCATCTCTGGACAGGGCTTATACGAGCAGTACTTC. Translated, it gives CAISGQGLYEQYF.